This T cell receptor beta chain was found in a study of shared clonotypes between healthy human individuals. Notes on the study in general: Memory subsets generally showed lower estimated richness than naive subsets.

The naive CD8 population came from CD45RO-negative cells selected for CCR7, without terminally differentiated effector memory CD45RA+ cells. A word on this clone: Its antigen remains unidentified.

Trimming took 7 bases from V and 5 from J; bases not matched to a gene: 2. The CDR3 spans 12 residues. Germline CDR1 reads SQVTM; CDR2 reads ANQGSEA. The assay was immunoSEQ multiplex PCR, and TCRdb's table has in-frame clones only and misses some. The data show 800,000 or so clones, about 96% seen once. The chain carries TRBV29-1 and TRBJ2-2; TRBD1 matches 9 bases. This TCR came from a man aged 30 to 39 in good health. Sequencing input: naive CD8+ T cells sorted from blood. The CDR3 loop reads CSAGTGTGELFF. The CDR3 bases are TGCAGCGCCGGGACAGGGACCGGGGAGCTGTTTTTT.